The subject of this entry is one T cell receptor beta chain. These data originate in a study of blood T cell repertoires in COVID-19. Study summary: Donors in the United States, Italy and Spain gave samples during acute or convalescent COVID-19. The analysed material was cDNA or gDNA that came from T cells, B-cell-depleted T cells, or PBMCs.

In the original analysis: Estimates of nucleated cell counts were drawn from the amplification of reference gene primers. The repertoire was sequenced with immunoSEQ multiplex PCR; TCRdb's copy has only in-frame clones and lacks some. V and J calls and clone size come straight from that table; D and trimming were deduced from the DNA. This table holds roughly 200,000 clones, 81% found once. The sequenced sample consisted of peripheral blood. This receptor was taken from a woman older than 75 with acute or convalescent COVID-19.

Written as DNA, the CDR3 is TGTGCCAGCATAAAGGGGGTGTTTTCACCCCTCCACTTT. Its protein is CASIKGVFSPLHF. This chain uses TRBV28 with TRBJ1-6; maybe TRBD1 (6 bases). This CDR3 has 13 amino acids. CDR1 is MDHEN, CDR2 SYDVKM, per germline. Trimming pared 7 bases from V and 9 bases from J, leaving 13 bases between.